These T cell receptor beta chains were read from a single sample in a study of Graves' ophthalmopathy and Graves' hyperthyroidism. MiXCR, run by TCRdb on the multiplex PCR reads, gives a single entry per CDR3 protein. The table shows about 590,000 distinct CDR3 sequences, with roughly 39% occurring only once. Sequencing was done on a sample of peripheral blood or thyroid tissue (not recorded which). Receptor source: an adult man with Graves' hyperthyroidism. Each CDR3 is given with its conserved first and last residue. The D gene is left open where the match is weak. Not every row has a clone size; where given, it reads once, few, many or a size class.

V gene	D gene	J gene	clone size	CDR3 protein	CDR3 DNA
TRBV20-1	.	TRBJ2-3	.	CSVPEVREDTQYF	TGCAGTGTCCCCGAAGTTCGGGAAGATACGCAGTATTTT
TRBV5-1	.	TRBJ1-1	few	CASSSYRGTEAFF	TGCGCCAGCAGCTCTTATAGGGGCACTGAAGCTTTCTTT
TRBV5-1	.	TRBJ1-4	few	CASSFGRAHEKLFF	TGCGCCAGCAGCTTCGGCAGAGCCCATGAAAAACTGTTTTTT
TRBV2	TRBD1	TRBJ2-2	.	CASTGQGRVATGELFF	TGTGCCAGCACGGGACAGGGGCGAGTGGCCACCGGGGAGCTGTTTTTT
TRBV28	.	TRBJ1-1	.	CASSIRRVGFPEAFF	TGTGCCAGCAGTATTCGCAGGGTAGGGTTCCCTGAAGCTTTCTTT
TRBV6-1	TRBD1	TRBJ2-7	.	CASTPPTQGDEQYF	TGTGCCAGCACCCCCCCGACACAGGGGGACGAGCAGTACTTC
TRBV19	TRBD1	TRBJ1-5	many	CASSTRTGDNQPQHF	TGTGCCAGTAGTACCAGGACAGGGGACAATCAGCCCCAGCATTTT
TRBV29-1	.	TRBJ1-1	many	CSVDRSSTEAFF	TGCAGCGTGGACCGATCGAGCACTGAAGCTTTCTTT
TRBV7-2	.	TRBJ1-1	many	CASSLAAARAEAFF	TGTGCCAGCAGCTTAGCGGCCGCGCGCGCTGAAGCTTTCTTT
TRBV2	.	TRBJ2-1	.	CASREIRDEQFF	TGTGCCAGCAGGGAGATTAGGGATGAGCAGTTCTTC
TRBV6-5	.	TRBJ2-7	many	CASSLAISSYEQYF	TGTGCCAGTAGCCTCGCAATCAGCTCCTACGAGCAGTACTTC
TRBV9	.	TRBJ1-2	.	CASSPPEGAGYGYTF	TGTGCCAGCTCACCACCGGAGGGTGCCGGGTATGGCTACACCTTC
TRBV7-9	.	TRBJ1-1	many	CASRPGVTEAFF	TGTGCCAGCAGACCAGGGGTAACTGAAGCTTTCTTT
TRBV10-1	.	TRBJ2-7	.	CASSADPRWEQYF	TGCGCCAGCAGTGCTGACCCCCGGTGGGAGCAGTACTTC
TRBV14	.	TRBJ2-3	once	CASSPLGESDTQYF	TGTGCCAGCAGCCCCCTGGGAGAATCAGATACGCAGTATTTT
TRBV29-1	TRBD2	TRBJ2-5	.	CSVEGTSGGPYQETQYF	TGCAGCGTTGAAGGGACTAGCGGGGGACCTTACCAAGAGACCCAGTACTTC
TRBV7-2	.	TRBJ2-5	many	CASSFGHRETQYF	TGTGCCAGCAGCTTTGGACACCGGGAGACCCAGTACTTC
TRBV7-9	.	TRBJ2-2	many	CASVAWVSDTGELFF	TGTGCCAGCGTGGCCTGGGTCAGCGACACCGGGGAGCTGTTTTTT
TRBV14	.	TRBJ1-5	many	CASSQDRSGNGDQPQHF	TGTGCCAGCAGCCAAGATAGGTCAGGGAATGGCGATCAGCCCCAGCATTTT
TRBV27	.	TRBJ1-1	.	CASSLGVNGDTEAFF	TGTGCCAGCAGTTTAGGAGTCAACGGGGACACTGAAGCTTTCTTT
TRBV20-1	.	TRBJ2-5	many	CSARDGAAHQETQYF	TGCAGTGCTAGAGATGGGGCGGCTCATCAAGAGACCCAGTACTTC
TRBV3-1	TRBD1	TRBJ1-1	many	CASRDTGGNTEAFF	TGTGCCAGCAGGGACACAGGGGGGAACACTGAAGCTTTCTTT
TRBV15	.	TRBJ1-1	many	CATSRGGGVSGTEAFF	TGTGCCACCAGCAGAGGAGGCGGGGTAAGTGGGACTGAAGCTTTCTTT
TRBV6-2/TRBV6-3	.	TRBJ2-7	.	CASSYTPGRYEQYF	TGTGCCAGCAGTTACACTCCAGGGCGCTACGAGCAGTACTTC
TRBV24-1	TRBD1	TRBJ2-5	.	CATSALAGGLQETQYF	TGTGCCACCAGTGCGTTAGCAGGGGGCCTCCAAGAGACCCAGTACTTC
TRBV7-2	.	TRBJ1-1	many	CASSSTSVTEAFF	TGTGCCAGCAGCTCAACCTCGGTCACTGAAGCTTTCTTT
TRBV12-3/TRBV12-4	.	TRBJ1-2	many	CASSLGGDGGYTF	TGTGCCAGCAGTTTAGGGGGGGATGGTGGCTACACCTTC
TRBV25-1	TRBD1	TRBJ2-7	many	CASSADRVPYEQYF	TGTGCCAGCAGTGCAGACAGGGTCCCCTACGAGCAGTACTTC
TRBV29-1	TRBD2	TRBJ2-7	many	CSGGSGSYEQYF	TGCAGCGGCGGTAGCGGGAGCTACGAGCAGTACTTC
TRBV2	.	TRBJ1-2	many	CASSGAQNYGYTF	TGTGCCAGCAGTGGAGCACAGAACTATGGCTACACCTTC
TRBV9	.	TRBJ1-6	many	CASSNTIRSPLHF	TGTGCCAGCAGCAATACCATAAGGTCACCCCTCCACTTT
TRBV29-1	.	TRBJ1-2	.	CSVERGSSFGYTF	TGCAGCGTTGAGCGGGGCTCGTCGTTTGGCTACACCTTC
TRBV15	.	TRBJ2-5	.	CATSRAGTDRGEETQYF	TGTGCCACCAGCAGAGCTGGTACGGATCGCGGAGAGGAGACCCAGTACTTC
TRBV12-3/TRBV12-4	TRBD1	TRBJ2-2	.	CASSDSAGTGPTAELFF	TGTGCCAGCAGTGACAGCGCCGGGACAGGGCCGACTGCGGAGCTGTTTTTT
TRBV2	.	TRBJ2-7	few	CASSPDLNSYEQYF	TGTGCCAGCAGTCCTGACTTAAACTCCTACGAGCAGTACTTC
TRBV7-9	.	TRBJ2-4	.	CASSLGVGERAKNIQYF	TGTGCCAGCAGCTTAGGAGTAGGGGAGCGGGCCAAAAACATTCAGTACTTC
TRBV7-8	.	TRBJ2-2	many	CASSFGGRGTNTGELFF	TGTGCCAGCAGCTTTGGCGGCCGGGGGACGAACACCGGGGAGCTGTTTTTT
TRBV28	.	TRBJ2-7	many	CASSHFGGSYEQYF	TGTGCCAGCAGTCACTTCGGTGGCTCCTACGAGCAGTACTTC
TRBV15	TRBD1	TRBJ2-7	few	CATTTGTGAYEQYF	TGTGCCACCACCACCGGGACAGGGGCCTACGAGCAGTACTTC